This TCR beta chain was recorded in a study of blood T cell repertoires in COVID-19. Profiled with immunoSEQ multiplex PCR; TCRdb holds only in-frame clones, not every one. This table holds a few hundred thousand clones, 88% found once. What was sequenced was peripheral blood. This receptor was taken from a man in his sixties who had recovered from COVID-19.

CDR3 bases: TGTGCCAGCAGTGAGAGACAGAACACTGAAGCTTTCTTT. The encoded protein is CASSERQNTEAFF. The rearrangement links TRBV2 to TRBJ1-1, with D hard to call. This CDR3 has 13 residues. Germline V lookup: CDR1 SNHLY, CDR2 FYNNEI. Trimming removed 3 bases from V and 1 base from J, with 6 bases in between.